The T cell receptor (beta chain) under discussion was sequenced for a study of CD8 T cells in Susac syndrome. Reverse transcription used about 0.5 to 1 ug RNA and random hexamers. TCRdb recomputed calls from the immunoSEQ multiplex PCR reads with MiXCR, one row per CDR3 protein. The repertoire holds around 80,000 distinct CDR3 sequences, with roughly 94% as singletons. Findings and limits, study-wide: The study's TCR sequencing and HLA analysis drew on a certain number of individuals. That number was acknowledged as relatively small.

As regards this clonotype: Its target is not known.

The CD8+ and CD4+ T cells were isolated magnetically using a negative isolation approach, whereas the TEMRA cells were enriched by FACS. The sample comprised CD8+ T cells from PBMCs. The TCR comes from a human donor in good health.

Written as DNA, the CDR3 is TGTGCCAGCAGTTTAGATAAGTCAGGCGAGCAGTACGTC. Translation: CASSLDKSGEQYV. The V and J genes are TRBV2 and TRBJ2-7, with D hard to call. Trimming cost V 5 bases and J 6 bases, with 14 bases left between them. The CDR3 has 13 residues. Germline assignment: CDR1 SNHLY and CDR2 FYNNEI.